This T cell receptor (beta chain) was retrieved from a study of blood T cell repertoires in COVID-19 (dated by TCRdb to 2019 to 2021). Some background on the complete study: Samples covering the acute and convalescent phases of COVID-19 were provided by collaborators in the United States, Italy and Spain. The sample metadata nearly always contained a de-identified subject ID, COVID-19 status, age in years and sex. The samples were drawn from the first 160 participants of the ongoing ImmuneRACE study and from about 1,200 subjects provided by 6 global collaborators. Where available, HLA class I and class II types were taken from metadata supplied by the sample provider and were not determined by assay-based typing. The material from the prospective study consisted of cDNA or gDNA derived from T cells, B-cell-depleted T cells, or PBMCs. A freely available public database, intended as a resource for researchers studying the immune response to SARS-CoV-2, is where the repertoires were released. Deeply sampled blood TCRbeta repertoires from subjects exposed to, actively infected with, or recovered from COVID-19 were included in the dataset. The full study reports these points: The amount of clinical and demographic metadata varied by source and participant and was provided uncurated.

A note on this clone: What antigen it recognizes has not been identified. Base qualities are missing; no much larger clone stands one base away.

Enrolling through a virtual design, the prospective study's participants ranged in age from roughly 18 to 95 years and lived across roughly 24 United States geographic areas. In the prospective study, cohorts were assigned on the basis of participant-reported clinical history obtained from a screening survey and a study questionnaire. Exposed participants had been in contact, within 2 weeks of entering the study, with a person who had a PCR-confirmed or clinician-diagnosed case of COVID-19. In the prospective study, mobile phlebotomists collected whole blood, serum and a nasopharyngeal or oropharyngeal swab from each participant. Participants in the prospective study had the option to provide additional blood draws and questionnaires over a roughly two-month period. Prospective study blood samples were shipped either frozen or at room temperature before DNA extraction. TCRbeta CDR3 regions were amplified from genomic DNA using the immunoSEQ Assay, a bias-controlled multiplex PCR. As for how the authors treated the data: Nucleated cell counts per sample were estimated from amplification of reference gene primers within the assay. To quantify the absolute abundance of each unique TCRbeta CDR3 rearrangement, sequence reads were collapsed and filtered. For each sample, productive Simpson clonality was calculated by taking the square root of Simpson's diversity index across productive rearrangements. The immuneACCESS repertoire file appears here via TCRdb, limited to in-frame rearrangements. These files lack a portion of the clones; in checked studies, under half of the deficit traces to unresolved V genes, and the cause of the others is not known. The DNA gave D and trimming, while V, J and clone size come from that table. This sample is represented by under 300,000 clones; about 87% of them were singletons. The top ten clones comprise roughly 3% of the sample.

The sequenced sample consisted of PBMCs or T cells enriched from blood (not recorded which). The receptor comes from a woman in her 40s who had been exposed to COVID-19.

The DNA reads TGTGCCAGCAGCCAAGCGTACTATGGCTACACCTTC. This gives the protein CASSQAYYGYTF. Recombination joined TRBV14 with TRBJ1-2; the D gene is unclear. Including the terminal cysteine and phenylalanine, the CDR3 comprises 12 residues. The CDR3 DNA has 36 bases and is translated from base 1. The germline V gene gives CDR1 as SGHDN and CDR2 as FVKESK. Trimming removed 1 base from V and 3 bases from J, leaving 3 bases between the germline ends.